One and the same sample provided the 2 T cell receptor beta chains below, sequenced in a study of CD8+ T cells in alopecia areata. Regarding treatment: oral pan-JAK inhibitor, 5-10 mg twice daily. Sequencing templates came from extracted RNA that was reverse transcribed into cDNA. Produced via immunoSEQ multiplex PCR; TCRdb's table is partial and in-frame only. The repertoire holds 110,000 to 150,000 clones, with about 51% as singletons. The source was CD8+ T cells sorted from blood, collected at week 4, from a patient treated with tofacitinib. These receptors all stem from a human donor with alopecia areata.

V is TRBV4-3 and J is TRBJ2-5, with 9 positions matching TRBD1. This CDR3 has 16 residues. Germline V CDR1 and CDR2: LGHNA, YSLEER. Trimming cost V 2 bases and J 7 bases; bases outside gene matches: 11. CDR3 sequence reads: CASSQSPGQGRRTQYF. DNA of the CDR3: TGCGCCAGCAGCCAATCTCCGGGACAGGGTCGGAGGACCCAGTACTTC.

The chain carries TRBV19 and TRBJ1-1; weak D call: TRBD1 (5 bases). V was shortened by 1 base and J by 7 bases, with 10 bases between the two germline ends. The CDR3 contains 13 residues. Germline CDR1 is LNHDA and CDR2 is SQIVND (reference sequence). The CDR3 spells CASSIAEGVEAFF. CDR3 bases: TGTGCCAGTAGTATAGCGGAAGGGGTTGAAGCTTTCTTT.